What follows describes a single T cell receptor (beta chain). Its antigen is not identified. Use of 60 Vbeta and 13 Jbeta primers characterized the PCR. Only in-frame clones appear in the TCRdb table, and some are missing; sequencing was by immunoSEQ multiplex PCR. The sample lists some 250,000 clones, roughly 82% seen once, with around 5% in the top ten. The source of the sample is a study of cytomegalovirus exposure and HLA in healthy donors. General study findings and limits: Exclusion applied to some V segments, including TRBV6-2 and TRBV6-3, as they were indistinguishable. In a later analysis, 15,000 to 20,000 TCR beta sequences were associated with HLA alleles at 0.05 false discovery rate.

The CDR3 is 14 residues long. The V segment lost 10 bases and the J segment 0 bases; nucleotides outside the gene matches: 4. Germline CDR1 and CDR2: MNHEY and SMNVEV (reference sequence). Sequenced: PBMCs. The source is a woman in her forties in good health and CMV-seropositive. V and J are TRBV27 and TRBJ2-2, with 8 nucleotides matching TRBD1. CDR3 DNA: TGTGCCACCCGGGACAGGCCGAACACCGGGGAGCTGTTTTTT. Its translation is CATRDRPNTGELFF.